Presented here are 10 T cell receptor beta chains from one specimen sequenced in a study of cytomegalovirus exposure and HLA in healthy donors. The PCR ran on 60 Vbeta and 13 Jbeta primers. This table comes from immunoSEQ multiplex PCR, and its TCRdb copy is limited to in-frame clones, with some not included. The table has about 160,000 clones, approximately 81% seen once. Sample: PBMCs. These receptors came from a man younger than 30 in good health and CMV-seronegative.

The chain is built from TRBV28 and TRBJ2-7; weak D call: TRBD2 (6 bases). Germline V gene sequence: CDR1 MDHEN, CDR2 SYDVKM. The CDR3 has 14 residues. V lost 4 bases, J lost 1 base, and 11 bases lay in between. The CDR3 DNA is TGTGCCAGCAGTTCCGCGGGACGTTCCTACGAGCAGTACTTC. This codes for CASSSAGRSYEQYF. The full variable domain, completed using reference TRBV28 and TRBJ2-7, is DVKVTQSSRYLVKRTGEKVFLECVQDMDHENMFWYRQDPGLGLRLIYFSYDVKMKEKGDIPEGYSVSREKKERFSLILESASTNQTSMYLCASSSAGRSYEQYFGPGTRLTVT.

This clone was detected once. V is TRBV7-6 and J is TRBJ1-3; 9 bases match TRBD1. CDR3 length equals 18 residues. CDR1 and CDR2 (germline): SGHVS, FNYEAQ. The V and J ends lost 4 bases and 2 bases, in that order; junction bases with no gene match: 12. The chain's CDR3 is CASSSIPGQGRAGNTIYF. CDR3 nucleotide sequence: TGTGCCAGCAGCTCAATACCGGGACAGGGCAGGGCTGGAAACACCATATATTTT.

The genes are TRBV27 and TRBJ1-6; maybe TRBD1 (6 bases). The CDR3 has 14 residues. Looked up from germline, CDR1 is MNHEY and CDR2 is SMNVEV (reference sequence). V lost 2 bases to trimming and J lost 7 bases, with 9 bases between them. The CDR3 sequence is CASSLKGDNSPLHF. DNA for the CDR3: TGTGCCAGCAGTTTAAAGGGGGACAATTCACCCCTCCACTTT.

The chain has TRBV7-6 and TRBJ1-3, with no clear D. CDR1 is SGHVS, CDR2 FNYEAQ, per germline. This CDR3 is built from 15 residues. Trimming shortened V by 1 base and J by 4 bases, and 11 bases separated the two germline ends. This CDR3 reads CASSLGEGMGNTIYF. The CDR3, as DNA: TGTGCCAGCAGCTTAGGAGAGGGTATGGGAAACACCATATATTTT.

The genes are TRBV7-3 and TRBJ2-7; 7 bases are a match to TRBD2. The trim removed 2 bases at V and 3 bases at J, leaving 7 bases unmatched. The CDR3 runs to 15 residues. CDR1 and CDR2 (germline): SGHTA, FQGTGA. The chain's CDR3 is CASSLGAGVDYEQYF. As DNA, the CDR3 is TGTGCCAGCAGCTTAGGGGCGGGAGTCGACTACGAGCAGTACTTC.

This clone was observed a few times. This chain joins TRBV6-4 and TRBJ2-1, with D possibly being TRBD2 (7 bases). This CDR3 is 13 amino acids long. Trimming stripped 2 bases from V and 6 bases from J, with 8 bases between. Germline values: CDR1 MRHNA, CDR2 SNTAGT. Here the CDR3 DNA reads TGTGCCAGCAGTGACGGGGGGGCCAATGAGCAGTTCTTC. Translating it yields CASSDGGANEQFF.

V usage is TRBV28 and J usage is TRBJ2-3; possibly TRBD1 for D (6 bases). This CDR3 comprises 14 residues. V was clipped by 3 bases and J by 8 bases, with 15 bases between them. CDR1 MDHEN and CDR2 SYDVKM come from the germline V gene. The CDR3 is CASSFGRARGTQYF. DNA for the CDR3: TGTGCCAGCAGTTTCGGTAGGGCCAGGGGTACGCAGTATTTT.

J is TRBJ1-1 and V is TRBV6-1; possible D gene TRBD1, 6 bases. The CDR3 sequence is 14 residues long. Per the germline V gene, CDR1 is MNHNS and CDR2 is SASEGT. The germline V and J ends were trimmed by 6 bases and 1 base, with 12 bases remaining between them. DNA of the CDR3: TGTGCCAGCAGGGCCCCGGGACAGAACACTGAAGCTTTCTTT. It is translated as CASRAPGQNTEAFF.

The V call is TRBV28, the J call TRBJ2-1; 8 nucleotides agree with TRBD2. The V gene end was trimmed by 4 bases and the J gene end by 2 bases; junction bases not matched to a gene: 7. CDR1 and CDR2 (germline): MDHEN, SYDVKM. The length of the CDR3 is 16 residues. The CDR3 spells CASSSFIAGTYNEQFF. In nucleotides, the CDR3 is TGTGCCAGCAGTTCCTTCATAGCGGGGACCTACAATGAGCAGTTCTTC.

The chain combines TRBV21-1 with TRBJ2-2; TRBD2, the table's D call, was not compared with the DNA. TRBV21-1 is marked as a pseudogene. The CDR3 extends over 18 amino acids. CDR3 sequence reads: CASSKVDQAGGYTGELFF. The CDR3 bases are TGTGCCAGCAGCAAAGTTGATCAGGCGGGAGGCTACACCGGGGAGCTGTTTTTT.